The 24 T cell receptor beta chains given below trace back to one sample, sequenced in a study of shared clonotypes between healthy human individuals (dated by TCRdb to 2019 to 2021). The library was prepared using the immunoSEQ multiplex PCR assay. This immuneACCESS table, as held by TCRdb, lists in-frame sequences with V and J called but not all clones. Of the missing ones, under half trace to an unresolved V gene in checked studies; the others have no known cause. The sample profile shows more than 550,000 clones; less than 95% of them were found once. Clones ranked in the top ten supply 34% of the sample. The sample consisted of memory CD8+ T cells from PBMCs. The cell subset or site tag for this specimen amounts to: CD45RO+ cells pooled with CCR7-negative TemRA cells. These receptors originate from a man aged 18 to 29 in good health. Some clones in this sample may be carry-over from other donors' samples.

The chain links TRBV7-2 to TRBJ1-1; possibly TRBD1 for D (5 bases). Trimming stripped 5 bases from V and 4 bases from J, with 17 bases between. The CDR3 is 15 residues long. Germline assignment: CDR1 SGHTA and CDR2 FQGNSA. The CDR3 nucleotides are TGTGCCAGCAGCCATCGAATGGGGAGGGGCACTGAAGCTTTCTTT. This translates into CASSHRMGRGTEAFF.

The rearrangement links TRBV10-3 to TRBJ2-5; possible D gene TRBD2, 5 bases. Between the trimmed V and J ends, which lost 4 bases and 4 bases, there was a span of 19 bases. The length of the CDR3 is 16 residues. Germline CDR1 ENHRY, CDR2 SYGVKD. CDR3 protein: CAISGGLEGLLETQYF. CDR3 nucleotides: TGTGCCATCAGTGGAGGCCTCGAGGGATTGTTAGAGACCCAGTACTTC.

CDR3 DNA sequence: TGCAGCGTTCCGTACTTAGCGGGAGGGCCCGAGGAGACCCAGTACTTC. Its translation is CSVPYLAGGPEETQYF. This chain joins TRBV29-1 and TRBJ2-5; 11 nucleotides line up with TRBD2. Germline CDR1 SQVTM, CDR2 ANQGSEA. The CDR3 extends over 16 amino acids. With 5 bases clipped from V and 5 bases from J, the junction kept 13 bases outside the gene matches.

The V gene is TRBV28, the J gene TRBJ2-7; D is unresolved. Per the germline V gene, CDR1 is MDHEN and CDR2 is SYDVKM. This CDR3 region has 14 residues. Trimming pared 6 bases from V and 2 bases from J, leaving 14 bases between. The chain's CDR3 is CASRPTSSPYEQYF. CDR3 coding DNA: TGTGCCAGCAGGCCTACCAGCTCACCCTACGAGCAGTACTTC.

This chain uses TRBV29-1 with TRBJ2-7; D assignment may be TRBD1 or TRBD2 (5 bases each). Trimming cost V 1 base and J 4 bases, with 17 bases left between them. The CDR3 length is 15 residues. Germline-derived CDR1 and CDR2 are SQVTM and ANQGSEA. CDR3 in amino acids: CSVEGGLGTYYEQYF. The CDR3 nucleotides read TGCAGCGTTGAAGGAGGTCTGGGGACCTATTACGAGCAGTACTTC.

This clone showed up just a few times. The V gene is TRBV19, the J gene TRBJ1-1, with no clear D. Trimming pared 1 base from V and 8 bases from J, leaving 5 bases between. The CDR3 is 11 residues long. Per the germline V gene, CDR1 is LNHDA and CDR2 is SQIVND (reference sequence). CDR3 sequence reads: CASSIAKEAFF. The CDR3 nucleotides read TGTGCCAGTAGTATAGCAAAAGAAGCTTTCTTT.

The chain combines TRBV29-1 with TRBJ2-5; TRBD1 or TRBD2 may be the D gene (7 bases each). Germline values: CDR1 SQVTM, CDR2 ANQGSEA. The CDR3 sequence is 12 residues long. DNA of the CDR3: TGCTCCGGGGGAGGGGGCCTTGAGACCCAGTACTTC. It translates to CSGGGGLETQYF.

This chain links TRBV7-9 with TRBJ2-7; 11 bases map to TRBD2. The J segment lost 5 bases and the V segment lost 5 bases, leaving 8 bases of the junction unmatched. The CDR3 length is 15 residues. Looked up from germline, CDR1 is SEHNR and CDR2 is FQNEAQ (reference sequence). The CDR3 DNA follows: TGTGCCAGCAGCACTACTAGCGGGAGTGGCAACGAGCAGTACTTC. This sequence encodes CASSTTSGSGNEQYF.

The chain combines TRBV4-2 with TRBJ1-2; 10 nucleotides line up with TRBD1. With 3 bases clipped from V and 5 bases from J, the junction kept 18 bases outside the gene matches. The CDR3 loop spans 19 amino acids. Per the germline V gene, CDR1 is LGHNA and CDR2 is YNFKEQ. The CDR3 here is CASSHTPRGQGTFWYGYTF. For the CDR3, the DNA is TGTGCCAGCAGCCACACCCCACGGGGACAGGGGACATTTTGGTATGGCTACACCTTC.

This chain connects TRBV28 to TRBJ2-3; D call uncertain. CDR3 size: 13 residues. Germline loops: CDR1 MDHEN, CDR2 SYDVKM. V lost 3 bases and J 4 bases, leaving 8 bases between the germline ends. The chain's CDR3 is CASSLVGPDTQYF. The CDR3 DNA reads TGTGCCAGCAGTTTGGTTGGCCCAGATACGCAGTATTTT.

This clone was found once. The V and J genes are TRBV5-6 and TRBJ1-1; TRBD1 might be the D (5 bases). CDR3 length equals 13 residues. The germline V and J ends were trimmed by 3 bases and 4 bases, with 10 bases remaining between them. Germline CDR1 reads SGHDT; CDR2 reads YYEEEE. The CDR3 DNA sequence: TGTGCCAGCAGCTCTGTCGGGACCACTGAAGCTTTCTTT. Amino acid sequence: CASSSVGTTEAFF.

V usage is TRBV28 and J usage is TRBJ2-6; D remains unclear. Germline-derived CDR1 and CDR2 are MDHEN and SYDVKM. There are 13 residues in the CDR3. Trimming took off 8 bases at V and 0 bases at J, with 5 bases between the two ends. Here the CDR3 reads CASVASGANVLTF. The CDR3 DNA sequence: TGTGCCAGCGTCGCCTCTGGGGCCAACGTCCTGACTTTC. Combining the CDR3 with reference TRBV28 and TRBJ2-6 gives the whole variable domain DVKVTQSSRYLVKRTGEKVFLECVQDMDHENMFWYRQDPGLGLRLIYFSYDVKMKEKGDIPEGYSVSREKKERFSLILESASTNQTSMYLCASVASGANVLTFGAGSRLTVL.

The gene calls are TRBV6-5 and TRBJ1-2; 7 nucleotides align to TRBD1. Trimming at V came to 0 bases and at J to 4 bases, leaving 5 bases not matched to a gene. The CDR3 spans 15 residues. Per the germline V gene, CDR1 is MNHEY and CDR2 is SVGAGI. CDR3 sequence: CASSYSEGATYGYTF. Here the CDR3 DNA reads TGTGCCAGCAGTTACTCGGAGGGGGCGACCTATGGCTACACCTTC.

Worth noting for this clone: Since a much larger clone is just one base distant, this may be a read error. The chain is built from TRBV6-7 and TRBJ2-3; D gene ambiguous. TRBV6-7 is reported as an ORF; its role is uncertain. The CDR3 totals 11 residues. V dropped 7 bases and J dropped 2 bases, with 4 bases sitting between them. The CDR3 is CASTYTDTQYF. The CDR3 region has the DNA TGTGCCAGCACCTACACAGATACGCAGTATTTT.

The chain links TRBV11-2 to TRBJ2-3, with D possibly TRBD2 on 7 matching bases. In germline, CDR1 is SGHAT, CDR2 FQNNGV. The CDR3 is made up of 16 amino acids. Trimming took 4 bases from V and 5 from J, leaving 19 bases between them. The CDR3 loop is CASSSPGGGWGDTQYF. Here the CDR3 DNA reads TGTGCCAGCAGCTCACCTGGGGGGGGCTGGGGAGATACGCAGTATTTT. The whole variable domain, filled in from reference TRBV11-2 and TRBJ2-3, reads EAGVAQSPRYKIIEKRQSVAFWCNPISGHATLYWYQQILGQGPKLLIQFQNNGVVDDSQLPKDRFSAERLKGVDSTLKIQPAKLEDSAVYLCASSSPGGGWGDTQYFGPGTRLTVL.

This chain joins TRBV4-2 and TRBJ2-7; 7 bases agree with TRBD2. The CDR3 contains 16 residues. Germline V gene data show CDR1 as LGHNA and CDR2 as YNFKEQ. J lost 4 bases, V lost 2 bases, and 11 bases had no gene match. CDR3 sequence reads: CASSQFGRTGGYEQYF. DNA of the CDR3: TGTGCCAGCAGCCAATTCGGGAGGACTGGTGGGTACGAGCAGTACTTC.

Concerning this clone itself: Other DNA sequences in the same sample also yield this CDR3. The rearrangement links TRBV7-9 to TRBJ2-5; D uncertain. V gave up 3 bases and J gave up 4 bases, with 3 bases separating them. Germline V gene data show CDR1 as SEHNR and CDR2 as FQNEAQ (reference sequence). The CDR3 has 11 amino acids. The CDR3 protein is CASSFSETQYF. In DNA, the CDR3 is TGTGCCAGCAGCTTTTCAGAGACCCAGTACTTC.

The chain couples TRBV11-3 to TRBJ2-3; D not resolved. This CDR3 region has 14 residues. Deletions cut 0 bases from V and 0 bases from J, with 4 bases between. The germline gives CDR1 SGHNT, CDR2 YENEEA. The CDR3: CASSLDSSTDTQYF. As DNA, the CDR3 is TGTGCCAGCAGCTTAGACTCCAGCACAGATACGCAGTATTTT.

The gene calls are TRBV28 and TRBJ2-7; TRBD2 matches 12 bases. The germline CDR1 and CDR2 sequences are MDHEN and SYDVKM. V lost 5 bases, J lost 2 bases, and 19 bases stayed unmatched. CDR3 size: 20 residues. Here the CDR3 reads CASSPTDGRLAGDPTYEQYF. CDR3 DNA sequence: TGTGCCAGCAGTCCGACCGACGGTAGACTAGCGGGAGACCCAACCTACGAGCAGTACTTC.

V is TRBV2 and J is TRBJ2-4, with 7 nucleotides matching TRBD2. The CDR3 is made up of 16 amino acids. Germline trimming cut 4 bases from V and 3 bases from J; bases unmatched to any gene: 9. Germline V gene lookup returns CDR1 SNHLY and CDR2 FYNNEI. CDR3 in amino acids: CASSVPSGKGKNIQYF. The CDR3 DNA reads as TGTGCCAGCAGTGTTCCTAGCGGCAAGGGCAAAAACATTCAGTACTTC.

The rearrangement joins TRBV9 to TRBJ2-7; D gene unclear. Germline V gene lookup returns CDR1 SGDLS and CDR2 YYNGEE. The CDR3 has 13 residues. The V and J ends lost 4 bases and 5 bases respectively, with 13 bases between them. CDR3 loop: CASSPLLADEQYF. CDR3 nucleotides: TGTGCCAGCAGCCCCCTTCTTGCGGACGAGCAGTACTTC.

A word on this clone: This same CDR3 is encoded by further DNA sequences in the sample. The chain carries TRBV28 and TRBJ1-5; D is uncertain. Germline CDR1 MDHEN, CDR2 SYDVKM. With 3 bases removed from V and 0 bases from J, the gap between germline ends came to 3 bases. There are 13 residues in the CDR3. CDR3 in amino acids: CASSFYSNQPQHF. The CDR3 DNA reads TGTGCCAGCAGTTTCTATAGCAATCAGCCCCAGCATTTT. The full variable domain, with the rest looked up from reference TRBV28 and TRBJ1-5, is DVKVTQSSRYLVKRTGEKVFLECVQDMDHENMFWYRQDPGLGLRLIYFSYDVKMKEKGDIPEGYSVSREKKERFSLILESASTNQTSMYLCASSFYSNQPQHFGDGTRLSIL.

The chain uses TRBV7-9 and TRBJ1-1, with 8 nucleotides matching TRBD1. Germline CDR1 and CDR2: SEHNR and FQNEAQ (reference sequence). V shed 1 base, J shed 3 bases, and the junction held 4 bases outside the gene matches. The CDR3 runs to 15 residues. CDR3 nucleotides: TGTGCCAGCAGCTTAGTCGGGACAGGAGACACTGAAGCTTTCTTT. It yields the protein CASSLVGTGDTEAFF.

This chain links TRBV19 with TRBJ1-2; D is ambiguous. CDR1 is LNHDA, CDR2 SQIVND, per germline (reference sequence). The CDR3 length is 15 residues. The germline V and J ends were trimmed by 2 bases and 5 bases, with 15 bases remaining between them. DNA for the CDR3: TGTGCCAGTAGTATAACGGTCCGCCACCCTTATGGCTACACCTTC. Translation gives CASSITVRHPYGYTF.